The present T cell receptor beta chain was sequenced within a study of T cells in Graves' hyperthyroidism and ophthalmopathy. Investigators excluded patients with uncontrolled infection, other autoimmune disease, pregnancy or lactation. Isolation of PBMCs was performed on 8.5 to 10 ml fresh peripheral blood. The CDR3 has 19 amino acids. From germline, CDR1 is LNHNV and CDR2 YYDKDF (reference sequence). V lost 0 bases, J lost 6 bases, and 18 bases stayed unmatched. Using RNA transcripts as the source, TCR beta CDR3 regions were amplified. When the TCR CDR3 underwent first-round RT-PCR, the HTBI primer set was used. MiXCR was run by TCRdb on the multiplex PCR reads, yielding one entry per CDR3 protein. This sample carries around 400,000 distinct CDR3 sequences, around 16% of them seen once, and the ten largest clones take 25% to 30%.

Sequencing input: blood. The sequence came from a woman in her late teens or twenties with Graves' hyperthyroidism that later progressed to Graves' ophthalmopathy. The gene calls are TRBV15 and TRBJ2-7; 9 bases align to TRBD1. CDR3 nucleotide sequence: TGTGCCACCAGCAGAGATCCTCGACCCATCCGGGACAGGGCCTCCGAGCAGTACTTC. As protein: CATSRDPRPIRDRASEQYF.